The 27 T cell receptor beta chains given below trace back to one sample, sequenced in a study of cytomegalovirus exposure and HLA in healthy donors. It was with 60 Vbeta and 13 Jbeta primers that the PCR ran. Using immunoSEQ multiplex PCR, the repertoire was profiled, and TCRdb retains in-frame clones only, with some absent. The data hold more than 95,000 clones, with roughly 80% observed a single time. Material for sequencing was PBMCs. The receptors originated from a man aged 50 or older in good health and CMV-seropositive.

The chain couples TRBV28 to TRBJ2-5; possible D gene TRBD2, 6 bases. V was shortened by 5 bases and J by 5 bases, with 21 bases between the two germline ends. CDR1 is MDHEN and CDR2 is SYDVKM in the germline V gene. This CDR3 is built from 16 residues. The CDR3 loop reads CASSTPGTSLTETQYF. The CDR3 coding sequence is TGTGCCAGCAGTACTCCCGGGACTTCCTTGACGGAGACCCAGTACTTC. The variable domain in full, with the rest retrieved from reference TRBV28 and TRBJ2-5, is DVKVTQSSRYLVKRTGEKVFLECVQDMDHENMFWYRQDPGLGLRLIYFSYDVKMKEKGDIPEGYSVSREKKERFSLILESASTNQTSMYLCASSTPGTSLTETQYFGPGTRLLVL.

The rearrangement links TRBV28 to TRBJ2-7, with TRBD2 matching over 13 bases. The germline gives CDR1 MDHEN, CDR2 SYDVKM. The V segment lost 7 bases and the J segment 0 bases; nucleotides outside the gene matches: 9. CDR3 length equals 17 residues. The CDR3 region has the DNA TGTGCCAGCAAATTCAGGACTAGCGGGAGTCGCTCCTACGAGCAGTACTTC. Protein product: CASKFRTSGSRSYEQYF.

CDR3 in DNA: TGTGCCAGCAGCGTCACGACTAGCGGGAGTGAGCAGTTCTTC. It specifies CASSVTTSGSEQFF. J is TRBJ2-1 and V is TRBV7-3; 12 positions match TRBD2. This CDR3 comprises 14 residues. Per germline, CDR1 SGHTA and CDR2 FQGTGA. V lost 5 bases, J lost 9 bases, and 5 bases stayed unmatched.

The CDR3: CASSLNGQPYEQYF. The CDR3 DNA sequence: TGTGCCAGCAGTCTAAACGGACAGCCCTACGAGCAGTACTTC. The rearrangement links TRBV6-5 to TRBJ2-7, with D perhaps matching TRBD1 (6 bases). The CDR3 length is 14 residues. Germline loops: CDR1 MNHEY, CDR2 SVGAGI. Trimming stripped 5 bases from V and 2 bases from J, with 13 bases between.

The genes are TRBV18 and TRBJ2-3, with D perhaps matching TRBD2 (5 bases). Germline V gene data show CDR1 as KGHSH and CDR2 as LQKENI. V was trimmed by 4 bases and J by 4 bases, leaving 12 bases between them. There are 14 residues in the CDR3. CDR3 nucleotides: TGTGCCAGCTCACTCCGGGGAGCCTCAGATACGCAGTATTTT. It specifies CASSLRGASDTQYF.

The chain employs TRBV5-1 and TRBJ2-5, with D maybe TRBD2 (5 bases). V was pared by 5 bases and J by 2 bases, with 16 bases between. Germline V gives CDR1 SGHRS, CDR2 YFSETQ. The CDR3 runs 15 residues. CDR3 in amino acids: CASSLVASQQETQYF. Here the CDR3 DNA reads TGCGCCAGCAGTCTGGTGGCTAGCCAGCAAGAGACCCAGTACTTC.

This clone came up a few times. This sequence joins TRBV29-1 and TRBJ2-7; TRBD2 matches 14 bases. Per the germline V gene, CDR1 is SQVTM and CDR2 is ANQGSEA. The V and J ends lost 1 base and 4 bases, in that order; junction bases with no gene match: 6. This CDR3 has 16 residues. CDR3 loop: CSVEAIGTSGRYEQYF. The CDR3 DNA sequence: TGCAGCGTTGAAGCGATCGGGACTAGCGGGAGATACGAGCAGTACTTC.

The chain couples TRBV18 to TRBJ2-5; 7 nucleotides match TRBD1. The germline V gene encodes CDR1 KGHSH and CDR2 LQKENI. V was clipped by 4 bases and J by 2 bases; unmatched bases: 4. The CDR3 runs 14 residues. CDR3 protein: CASSRSGQQETQYF. The DNA for the CDR3 is TGTGCCAGCTCACGTTCGGGACAGCAAGAGACCCAGTACTTC.

The genes are TRBV2 and TRBJ2-5, with 9 bases matching TRBD2. V was pared by 4 bases and J by 4 bases, with 7 bases of the junction left unmatched. CDR3 length: 15 residues. Per germline, CDR1 SNHLY and CDR2 FYNNEI. Here the CDR3 DNA reads TGTGCCAGCAGTGCTAGGCTAGCGGGAACAGAGACCCAGTACTTC. This codes for CASSARLAGTETQYF.

The table lists this clone with a few counts. The gene calls are TRBV6-5 and TRBJ2-7; 9 nucleotides align to TRBD2. This CDR3 is built from 14 residues. The junction had 7 bases not matched to a gene; V was cut back by 8 bases and J by 2 bases. Germline V CDR1 and CDR2: MNHEY, SVGAGI. The CDR3 nucleotides read TGTGCCAGCGTGGGAGCGGGGGGACCCTACGAGCAGTACTTC. Protein sequence: CASVGAGGPYEQYF.

The genes are TRBV19 and TRBJ2-7, with 7 positions matching TRBD2. V lost 10 bases to trimming and J lost 9 bases; unmatched junction nucleotides: 27. This CDR3 is built from 17 residues. Per the germline V gene, CDR1 is LNHDA and CDR2 is SQIVND (reference sequence). The chain's CDR3 is CATSRGTGRPSFAGQYF. CDR3 coding DNA: TGTGCCACCTCCCGGGGGACCGGGAGGCCGTCCTTCGCTGGGCAGTACTTC.

This CDR3 is CASSSTSGRRFGLHEQFF. The CDR3 DNA follows: TGTGCCAGCAGTTCGACTAGCGGGAGAAGGTTTGGCCTCCATGAGCAGTTCTTC. The rearrangement uses TRBV25-1 and TRBJ2-1; TRBD2 aligns across 12 bases. The CDR3 extends over 18 amino acids. With 5 bases clipped from V and 8 bases from J, the junction kept 16 bases outside the gene matches. Germline lookup yields CDR1 MGHDK and CDR2 SYGVNS.

V usage is TRBV10-3 and J usage is TRBJ2-5, with 7 bases that match TRBD1. Germline-derived CDR1 and CDR2 are ENHRY and SYGVKD. This CDR3 is built from 13 residues. Trimming at V came to 5 bases and at J to 3 bases, leaving 3 bases not matched to a gene. CDR3 sequence (DNA): TGTGCCATCAGTCAGGACAGGAAAGAGACCCAGTACTTC. This codes for CAISQDRKETQYF.

The chain recombines TRBV9 with TRBJ2-2; 7 bases line up with TRBD2. The V gene end was trimmed by 0 bases and the J gene end by 1 base; junction bases not matched to a gene: 6. There are 17 residues in the CDR3. Looked up from germline, CDR1 is SGDLS and CDR2 is YYNGEE. The chain's CDR3 is CASSVGRSGQNTGELFF. The CDR3 nucleotides are TGTGCCAGCAGCGTAGGTCGTAGCGGGCAGAACACCGGGGAGCTGTTTTTT.

The chain couples TRBV7-8 to TRBJ1-1; 7 bases line up with TRBD1. The V and J ends lost 4 bases and 2 bases, in that order; junction bases with no gene match: 4. The V gene's germline CDR1 is SGHVS and CDR2 FQNEAQ. This CDR3 spans 14 amino acids. Here the CDR3 reads CASSWRTGNTEAFF. The CDR3 nucleotides are TGTGCCAGCAGCTGGCGGACAGGTAACACTGAAGCTTTCTTT.

The rearrangement joins TRBV10-3 to TRBJ1-2; D is ambiguous. The CDR3 covers 12 residues. The V gene lost 2 bases and the J gene lost 7 bases, with 8 bases spanning the gap. Germline CDR1 is ENHRY and CDR2 is SYGVKD. The CDR3 coding sequence is TGTGCCATCAGTGAGCCGGACTCTGGCTACACCTTC. This translates into CAISEPDSGYTF.

The chain couples TRBV6-1 to TRBJ2-7, with D unresolved. Germline V lookup: CDR1 MNHNS, CDR2 SASEGT. The CDR3 is made up of 14 amino acids. V lost 0 bases and J lost 6, with 12 bases in between. This CDR3 reads CASSEALAGFEQYF. In DNA form, the CDR3 reads TGTGCCAGCAGTGAAGCGCTTGCAGGTTTCGAGCAGTACTTC.

The sample holds one count of this clone. This chain links TRBV2 with TRBJ2-5, with 8 bases lining up with TRBD1. The CDR3 is made up of 14 amino acids. J lost 3 bases, V lost 6 bases, and 6 bases had no gene match. From germline, CDR1 is SNHLY and CDR2 FYNNEI. This chain's CDR3 is CASRYGTGEETQYF. The CDR3 nucleotides are TGTGCCAGCAGGTACGGGACAGGAGAAGAGACCCAGTACTTC.

The V gene is TRBV11-2, the J gene TRBJ1-1; a possible D gene is TRBD1 (6 bases). Looked up from germline, CDR1 is SGHAT and CDR2 is FQNNGV. Trimming removed 3 bases from V and 8 bases from J, with 13 bases in between. The CDR3 has 13 residues. Written as DNA, the CDR3 is TGTGCCAGCAGCTTCGTTCAGGGGACAGAAGCTTTCTTT. This sequence encodes CASSFVQGTEAFF. Combining the CDR3 with reference TRBV11-2 and TRBJ1-1 gives the whole variable domain EAGVAQSPRYKIIEKRQSVAFWCNPISGHATLYWYQQILGQGPKLLIQFQNNGVVDDSQLPKDRFSAERLKGVDSTLKIQPAKLEDSAVYLCASSFVQGTEAFFGQGTRLTVV.

This rearrangement joins TRBV2 to TRBJ2-1; 9 positions agree with TRBD2. The CDR3 is 14 residues long. Germline V lookup: CDR1 SNHLY, CDR2 FYNNEI. The CDR3 loop is CATYKREAYNEQFF. In DNA form, the CDR3 reads TGTGCAACATACAAGCGGGAGGCCTACAATGAGCAGTTCTTC.

The CDR3 spells CASRRDRGSFMETQYF. CDR3 in DNA: TGTGCCAGCAGACGGGACAGGGGGTCATTTATGGAGACCCAGTACTTC. The chain uses TRBV2 and TRBJ2-5; 11 bases fit TRBD1. The V gene's germline CDR1 is SNHLY and CDR2 FYNNEI. The CDR3 spans 16 residues. V was clipped by 6 bases and J by 5 bases; unmatched bases: 11.

CDR3 sequence (DNA): TGTGCCAGCAGCTTGGGACACACAGATACGCAGTATTTT. Protein product: CASSLGHTDTQYF. The V gene is TRBV7-3, the J gene TRBJ2-3; tentative D call: TRBD1 (6 bases). Germline loops: CDR1 SGHTA, CDR2 FQGTGA. This CDR3 has 13 amino acids. V lost 3 bases and J lost 2, with 6 bases in between.

J is TRBJ2-3 and V is TRBV4-2, with 8 bases identical to TRBD2. The CDR3 is 15 residues long. After removal of 4 bases from V and 3 bases from J, the junction contained 6 bases not matched to a gene. Germline CDR1 is LGHNA and CDR2 is YNFKEQ. CDR3: CASSLSGSGTDTQYF. The DNA for the CDR3 is TGTGCCAGCAGCCTAAGCGGGAGTGGGACAGATACGCAGTATTTT.

The chain combines TRBV28 with TRBJ1-2, with D possibly TRBD1 on 5 matching bases. The CDR3 sequence is 12 residues long. Germline assignment: CDR1 MDHEN and CDR2 SYDVKM. V lost 8 bases, J lost 3 bases, and 10 bases lay in between. CDR3 region: CASQSGDYGYTF. CDR3 sequence (DNA): TGTGCCAGCCAATCGGGGGACTATGGCTACACCTTC.

This chain connects TRBV6-5 to TRBJ1-1; possibly TRBD1 for D (6 bases). The CDR3 totals 13 residues. V shed 6 bases and J shed 5 bases, with 13 bases lying between them. CDR1 and CDR2 (germline): MNHEY, SVGAGI. The CDR3 DNA follows: TGTGCCAGCAGCCTCCTGGGGGCGACTGAAGCTTTCTTT. Translated: CASSLLGATEAFF.

The genes are TRBV9 and TRBJ2-7, with D unclear. This CDR3 region has 14 residues. V was pared by 0 bases and J by 0 bases, with 7 bases between. The V gene's germline CDR1 is SGDLS and CDR2 YYNGEE. In DNA form, the CDR3 reads TGTGCCAGCAGCGTAGACGTAGCCTCCTACGAGCAGTACTTC. Translated: CASSVDVASYEQYF.

The chain employs TRBV5-6 and TRBJ2-3; 9 bases are shared with TRBD1. This CDR3 has 15 amino acids. Germline CDR1 SGHDT, CDR2 YYEEEE. Germline trimming cut 4 bases from V and 6 bases from J; bases unmatched to any gene: 9. The CDR3 nucleotides read TGTGCCAGCAGCACCCGGACAGGGGTAGGGGATACGCAGTATTTT. Its protein is CASSTRTGVGDTQYF.